A single sample gave rise to the 16 T cell receptor beta chains below, sequenced in a study of long-term antiretroviral therapy in people with HIV. A v3.0 immunoSEQ assay was performed at survey level. Repertoires were generated with immunoSEQ multiplex PCR, while TCRdb's copy carries only in-frame clones and drops some. The table has around 7,400 clones, over 70% seen once. The material sequenced was unsorted PBMCs, taken about 2.5 years before starting antiretroviral therapy. The origin of the receptors is a man between 40 and 49 years old with HIV.

V gene TRBV29-1 combines with J gene TRBJ2-1; TRBD1 might be the D (6 bases). Per the germline V gene, CDR1 is SQVTM and CDR2 is ANQGSEA. V was clipped by 3 bases and J by 4 bases, with 13 bases between them. The CDR3 covers 14 residues. As DNA, the CDR3 is TGCAGCGTTGAGGGGGCACAGGGTTACAATGAGCAGTTCTTC. Translation: CSVEGAQGYNEQFF.

J is TRBJ1-6 and V is TRBV7-3, with D hard to call. The CDR3 covers 15 residues. V lost 5 bases to trimming and J lost 5 bases, with 13 bases between them. Germline CDR1 SGHTA, CDR2 FQGTGA. CDR3 residues: CASSLGSRNNSPLHF. The CDR3 bases are TGTGCCAGCAGCCTAGGTAGTCGGAATAATTCACCCCTCCACTTT.

J is TRBJ2-1 and V is TRBV6-1; D not resolved. The CDR3 is 16 amino acids. Germline lookup yields CDR1 MNHNS and CDR2 SASEGT. The V end was cut by 0 bases, the J end by 5 bases, with 14 bases between. The CDR3 DNA is TGTGCCAGCAGTGAAGCCGAATATGATCTCGACAATGAGCAGTTCTTC. It encodes CASSEAEYDLDNEQFF.

This sequence joins TRBV14 and TRBJ2-3; D possibly corresponds to TRBD1 (5 bases). V was shortened by 5 bases and J by 0 bases, with 18 bases between the two germline ends. Germline CDR1 reads SGHDN; CDR2 reads FVKESK. This CDR3 comprises 17 residues. The CDR3 DNA sequence: TGTGCCAGCAGCGGTAGGGGCCTTACCACTAGCACAGATACGCAGTATTTT. It translates to CASSGRGLTTSTDTQYF. The full variable domain, in which reference TRBV14 and TRBJ2-3 provide the parts outside the CDR3, is EAGVTQFPSHSVIEKGQTVTLRCDPISGHDNLYWYRRVMGKEIKFLLHFVKESKQDESGMPNNRFLAERTGGTYSTLKVQPAELEDSGVYFCASSGRGLTTSTDTQYFGPGTRLTVL.

This clone was detected a few times. The chain employs TRBV2 and TRBJ2-3, with TRBD2 matching over 8 bases. The V gene's germline CDR1 is SNHLY and CDR2 FYNNEI. This CDR3 has 17 amino acids. J was trimmed by 1 base and V by 3 bases; bases with no gene match: 9. CDR3 in DNA: TGTGCCAGCAGTGACGACGGGGGGGCCTTTGGCACAGATACGCAGTATTTT. Its protein is CASSDDGGAFGTDTQYF.

The V and J genes are TRBV5-8 and TRBJ2-7; D possibly uses TRBD1 or TRBD2 (5 bases each). The V gene lost 6 bases and the J gene lost 0 bases, with 16 bases spanning the gap. The CDR3 has 15 residues. Germline V gives CDR1 SGHTS, CDR2 YDEGEE. In DNA form, the CDR3 reads TGTGCCAGCACGAGGTCTTCGGGGCTCTCCTACGAGCAGTACTTC. The encoded protein is CASTRSSGLSYEQYF.

V gene TRBV18 combines with J gene TRBJ1-1; a weak D match, TRBD1 (5 bases). The V end was cut by 3 bases, the J end by 3 bases, with 14 bases between. CDR1 and CDR2 from the germline V gene are KGHSH and LQKENI. CDR3 length: 15 residues. CDR3 amino acids: CASSPGGMGDTEAFF. The CDR3 nucleotides are TGTGCCAGCTCACCGGGGGGGATGGGAGACACTGAAGCTTTCTTT. Full variable domain (missing parts from reference TRBV18 and TRBJ1-1): NAGVMQNPRHLVRRRGQEARLRCSPMKGHSHVYWYRQLPEEGLKFMVYLQKENIIDESGMPKERFSAEFPKEGPSILRIQQVVRGDSAAYFCASSPGGMGDTEAFFGQGTRLTVV.

J is TRBJ1-4 and V is TRBV28, with 12 bases identical to TRBD1. The CDR3 extends over 18 amino acids. In germline, CDR1 is MDHEN, CDR2 SYDVKM. The V and J ends lost 2 bases and 3 bases, in that order; junction bases with no gene match: 7. CDR3 in amino acids: CASSLGGTGGGANEKLFF. In DNA, the CDR3 is TGTGCCAGCAGTTTAGGGGGGACAGGGGGCGGTGCTAATGAAAAACTGTTTTTT. The complete variable domain, with remaining parts taken from reference TRBV28 and TRBJ1-4, reads DVKVTQSSRYLVKRTGEKVFLECVQDMDHENMFWYRQDPGLGLRLIYFSYDVKMKEKGDIPEGYSVSREKKERFSLILESASTNQTSMYLCASSLGGTGGGANEKLFFGSGTQLSVL.

This clone has a single count. The chain carries TRBV18 and TRBJ2-1, with 7 positions matching TRBD1. V shed 3 bases, J shed 5 bases, and the junction held 1 base outside the gene matches. In germline, CDR1 is KGHSH, CDR2 LQKENI. This CDR3 is 13 amino acids long. This CDR3 reads CASSPDRDNEQFF. The DNA for the CDR3 is TGTGCCAGCTCACCTGACAGGGACAATGAGCAGTTCTTC.

The gene calls are TRBV7-3 and TRBJ2-4, with 9 bases matching TRBD1. The germline V gene has CDR1 SGHTA and CDR2 FQGTGA. The J segment lost 8 bases and the V segment lost 5 bases, leaving 10 bases of the junction unmatched. CDR3 length: 15 amino acids. The CDR3 bases are TGTGCCAGCAGCCAAGGACAGGGGATGGAACACATTCAGTACTTC. Its translation is CASSQGQGMEHIQYF.

This chain uses TRBV27 with TRBJ2-1; D not certain. This CDR3 is 15 amino acids long. The germline CDR1 and CDR2 sequences are MNHEY and SMNVEV (reference sequence). The V and J ends lost 4 bases and 0 bases respectively, with 10 bases between them. The CDR3 here is CASSSTELSYNEQFF. The CDR3 DNA reads as TGTGCCAGCAGTTCCACAGAGCTCTCCTACAATGAGCAGTTCTTC.

This clone appeared a single time. This chain links TRBV10-2 with TRBJ1-1, with unresolved D. Trimming pared 0 bases from V and 4 bases from J, leaving 6 bases between. The germline gives CDR1 WSHSY, CDR2 SAAADI. This CDR3 comprises 13 residues. The CDR3 is CASSESPGTEAFF. The CDR3 region has the DNA TGCGCCAGCAGTGAGTCTCCGGGCACTGAAGCTTTCTTT.

The chain is built from TRBV6-6 and TRBJ2-7, with no clear D. The V gene lost 6 bases and the J gene lost 2 bases, with 5 bases spanning the gap. Germline CDR1 reads MNHNY; CDR2 reads SVGAGI (reference sequence). The CDR3 consists of 11 residues. The CDR3 sequence is CASSGTYEQYF. As DNA, the CDR3 is TGTGCCAGCAGCGGTACCTACGAGCAGTACTTC.

J is TRBJ1-3 and V is TRBV7-8, with D perhaps TRBD1 (6 bases). The V gene's germline CDR1 is SGHVS and CDR2 FQNEAQ. This CDR3 contains 15 residues. V was shortened by 5 bases and J by 6 bases, with 17 bases between the two germline ends. The CDR3 DNA reads TGTGCCAGCAGCCCGGACCAGGGGCTGGAAAACACCATATATTTT. Its translation is CASSPDQGLENTIYF. Filled out from reference TRBV7-8 and TRBJ1-3, the complete variable domain reads GAGVSQSPRYKVAKRGQDVALRCDPISGHVSLFWYQQALGQGPEFLTYFQNEAQLDKSGLPSDRFFAERPEGSVSTLKIQRTQQEDSAVYLCASSPDQGLENTIYFGEGSWLTVV.

This clone was detected once. The chain carries TRBV5-8 and TRBJ2-7; no reliable D call. V was clipped by 2 bases and J by 7 bases, with 10 bases between them. The CDR3 loop spans 12 amino acids. Germline V gene data show CDR1 as SGHTS and CDR2 as YDEGEE. The CDR3 sequence: CASSLTGREQYF. The CDR3 coding sequence is TGTGCCAGCAGCTTAACTGGACGGGAGCAGTACTTC.

V and J are TRBV6-1 and TRBJ1-2, with no clear D. The CDR3 spans 12 residues. Trimming stripped 1 base from V and 7 bases from J, with 7 bases between. Per germline, CDR1 MNHNS and CDR2 SASEGT. This chain's CDR3 is CASSEEGFGYTF. The CDR3 DNA reads TGTGCCAGCAGTGAAGAGGGTTTTGGCTACACCTTC.